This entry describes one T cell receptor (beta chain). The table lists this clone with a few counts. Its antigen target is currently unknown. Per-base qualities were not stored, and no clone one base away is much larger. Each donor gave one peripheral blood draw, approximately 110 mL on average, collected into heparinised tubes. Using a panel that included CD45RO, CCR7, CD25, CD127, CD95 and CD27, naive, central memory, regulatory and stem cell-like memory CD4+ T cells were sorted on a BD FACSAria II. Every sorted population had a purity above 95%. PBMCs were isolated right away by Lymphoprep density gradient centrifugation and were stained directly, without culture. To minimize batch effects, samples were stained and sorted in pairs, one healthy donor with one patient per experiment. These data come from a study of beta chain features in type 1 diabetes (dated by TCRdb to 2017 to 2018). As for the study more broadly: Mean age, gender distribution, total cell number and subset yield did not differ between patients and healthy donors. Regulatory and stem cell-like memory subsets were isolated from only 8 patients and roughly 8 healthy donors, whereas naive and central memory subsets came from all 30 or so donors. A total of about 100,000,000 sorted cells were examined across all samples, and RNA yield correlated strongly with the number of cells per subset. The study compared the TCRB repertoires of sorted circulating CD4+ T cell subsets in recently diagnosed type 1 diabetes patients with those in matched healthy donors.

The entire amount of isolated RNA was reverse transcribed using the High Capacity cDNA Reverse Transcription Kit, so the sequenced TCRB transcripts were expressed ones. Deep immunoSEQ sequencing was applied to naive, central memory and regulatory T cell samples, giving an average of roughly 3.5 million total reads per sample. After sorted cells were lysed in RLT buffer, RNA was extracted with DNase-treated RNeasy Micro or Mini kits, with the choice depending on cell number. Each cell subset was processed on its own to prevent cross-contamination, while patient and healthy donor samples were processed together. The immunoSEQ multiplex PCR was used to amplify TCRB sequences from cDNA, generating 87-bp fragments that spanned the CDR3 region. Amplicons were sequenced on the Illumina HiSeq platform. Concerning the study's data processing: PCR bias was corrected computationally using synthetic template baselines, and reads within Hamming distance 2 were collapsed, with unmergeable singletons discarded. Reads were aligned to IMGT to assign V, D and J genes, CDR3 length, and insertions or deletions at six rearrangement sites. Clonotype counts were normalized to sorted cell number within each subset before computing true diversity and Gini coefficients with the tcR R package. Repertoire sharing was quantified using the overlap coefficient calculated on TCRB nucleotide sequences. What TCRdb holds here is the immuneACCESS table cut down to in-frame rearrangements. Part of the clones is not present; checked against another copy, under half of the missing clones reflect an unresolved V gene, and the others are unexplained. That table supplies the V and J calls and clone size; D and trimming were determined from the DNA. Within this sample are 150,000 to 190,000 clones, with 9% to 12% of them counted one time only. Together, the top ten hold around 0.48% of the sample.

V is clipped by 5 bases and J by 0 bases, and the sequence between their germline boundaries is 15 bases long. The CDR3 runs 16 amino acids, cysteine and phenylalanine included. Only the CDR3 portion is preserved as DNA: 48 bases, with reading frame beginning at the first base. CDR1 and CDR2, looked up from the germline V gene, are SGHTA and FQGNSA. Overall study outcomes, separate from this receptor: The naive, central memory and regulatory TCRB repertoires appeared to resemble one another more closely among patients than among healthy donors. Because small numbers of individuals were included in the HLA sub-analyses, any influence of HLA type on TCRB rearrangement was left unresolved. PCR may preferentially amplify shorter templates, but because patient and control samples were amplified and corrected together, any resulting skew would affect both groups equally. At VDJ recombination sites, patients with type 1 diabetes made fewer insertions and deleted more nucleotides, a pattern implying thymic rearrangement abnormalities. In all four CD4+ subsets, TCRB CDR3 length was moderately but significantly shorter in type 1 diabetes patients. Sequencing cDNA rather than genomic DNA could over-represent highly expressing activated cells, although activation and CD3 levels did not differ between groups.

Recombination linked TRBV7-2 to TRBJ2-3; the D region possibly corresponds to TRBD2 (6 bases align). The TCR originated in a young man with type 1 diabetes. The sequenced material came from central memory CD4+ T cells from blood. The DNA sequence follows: TGTGCCAGCAGCCGATCTCTAGCGACTAGCACAGATACGCAGTATTTT. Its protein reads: CASSRSLATSTDTQYF.